The 3 T cell receptor beta chains below come from one sample, sequenced in a study of T cells after yellow fever vaccination. TCRdb re-called the 5' RACE reads through MiXCR, storing one row per CDR3 protein. Here the sample spans hundreds of thousands of distinct CDR3 sequences, around 21% being singletons. Sequencing was performed on PBMCs, taken 15 days after the yellow fever booster vaccination. All receptors come from a man aged 30 to 45 who received the YFV17D yellow fever vaccine.

This clonotype was seen repeatedly, ten times or more. A read error may produce the germline difference seen at one junction end. The CDR3 sequence is CASSSGTGFYEQYF. CDR3 nucleotide sequence: TGTGCCAGCAGTTCCGGGACAGGGTTCTACGAGCAGTACTTC. The chain links TRBV5-1 to TRBJ2-7, with TRBD1 matching 9 bases. The CDR3 totals 14 residues. CDR1 is SGHRS and CDR2 is YFSETQ in the germline V gene.

This clonotype was counted a single time. The CDR3 region is CASSMLLSYEQYF. The CDR3 nucleotides are TGTGCCAGTAGTATGCTACTCTCCTACGAGCAGTACTTC. The chain is built from TRBV19 and TRBJ2-7; no clear D gene. The length of the CDR3 is 13 residues. With 3 bases removed from V and 0 bases from J, the gap between germline ends came to 6 bases. Germline values: CDR1 LNHDA, CDR2 SQIVND (reference sequence). The complete variable domain, with remaining parts taken from reference TRBV19 and TRBJ2-7, reads DGGITQSPKYLFRKEGQNVTLSCEQNLNHDAMYWYRQDPGQGLRLIYYSQIVNDFQKGDIAEGYSVSREKKESFPLTVTSAQKNPTAFYLCASSMLLSYEQYFGPGTRLTVT.

Only a few counts were recorded for this clonotype. The rearrangement links TRBV20-1 to TRBJ2-7, with 8 bases aligning to TRBD2. The CDR3 sequence is 13 residues long. Germline CDR1 is DFQATT and CDR2 is SNEGSKA (reference sequence). V lost 8 bases to trimming and J lost 2 bases; unmatched junction nucleotides: 8. The CDR3 loop reads CSTKRESPYEQYF. In DNA, the CDR3 is TGCAGTACGAAGCGGGAGTCTCCCTACGAGCAGTACTTC.